Below are 14 T cell receptor beta chains sequenced from a single sample in a study of shared clonotypes between healthy human individuals. TCRdb's table, derived via immunoSEQ multiplex PCR, lists solely in-frame clones and lacks some. The sample lists 450,000 to 500,000 clones, about 80% occurring once. Input material: PBMCs. The receptors here all came from a woman between 35 and 50 years old in good health. Some clones in this sample may be carry-over from other donors' samples.

V usage is TRBV19 and J usage is TRBJ2-6; D remains ambiguous. CDR3 length: 14 amino acids. The V end was cut by 8 bases, the J end by 4 bases, with 12 bases between. CDR1 LNHDA and CDR2 SQIVND come from the germline V gene (reference sequence). The CDR3 DNA sequence: TGTGCCAGTGCCCCTGGGGAAGGGGCCAACGTCCTGACTTTC. Translation gives CASAPGEGANVLTF.

This chain uses TRBV12-2 with TRBJ2-7; the table calls TRBD1, which could not be checked here. TRBV12-2 is an annotated pseudogene. The CDR3 spans 12 residues. CDR3 loop: CASRFPGSEQYF. The CDR3 nucleotides are TGTGCAAGTCGCTTCCCAGGCTCCGAGCAGTACTTC.

This clone has a single count. The V call is TRBV11-2, the J call TRBJ2-5, with 8 bases aligning to TRBD2. This CDR3 spans 14 amino acids. Trimming cost V 5 bases and J 1 base; bases outside gene matches: 3. The V gene's germline CDR1 is SGHAT and CDR2 FQNNGV. Here the CDR3 DNA reads TGTGCCAGCAGCCCCACTAGCGGCCAAGAGACCCAGTACTTC. Its translation is CASSPTSGQETQYF.

This sequence joins TRBV7-9 and TRBJ2-7; no clear D. Trimming stripped 4 bases from V and 3 bases from J, with 16 bases between. Germline V gene lookup returns CDR1 SEHNR and CDR2 FQNEAQ (reference sequence). The CDR3 is made up of 15 amino acids. The CDR3 DNA is TGTGCCAGCAGCTCACAGCCGGAGTGGGACTACGAGCAGTACTTC. This codes for CASSSQPEWDYEQYF.

V gene TRBV2 combines with J gene TRBJ2-7; a possible D gene is TRBD1 (6 bases). The CDR3 is 14 amino acids. The V gene's germline CDR1 is SNHLY and CDR2 FYNNEI. Trimming removed 6 bases from V and 4 bases from J, with 16 bases in between. The CDR3 reads CASRKTGNPYEQYF. In nucleotides, the CDR3 is TGTGCCAGCAGGAAGACAGGTAACCCTTACGAGCAGTACTTC.

This chain links TRBV10-3 with TRBJ1-2; the D gene is possibly TRBD1 (6 bases). Germline CDR1 reads ENHRY; CDR2 reads SYGVKD. Trimming took 0 bases from V and 4 from J, leaving 18 bases between them. The CDR3 sequence is 17 residues long. The CDR3 region has the DNA TGTGCCATCAGTGAGTCCATAGGGGGGCTCTCCTCCTATGGCTACACCTTC. Protein sequence: CAISESIGGLSSYGYTF.

This clone appeared a single time. The chain couples TRBV11-1 to TRBJ2-7; no clear D. CDR1 is SGHAT, CDR2 FQDESV, per germline (reference sequence). Trimming took off 0 bases at V and 4 bases at J, with 25 bases between the two ends. The CDR3 contains 19 residues. The CDR3 nucleotides are TGTGCCAGCAGCTTAGCGTCCTTTGTCCGCGGAGATCGCAGATACGAGCAGTACTTC. It is translated as CASSLASFVRGDRRYEQYF.

The genes are TRBV7-3 and TRBJ2-3; 10 nucleotides match TRBD2. The CDR3 consists of 17 residues. With 5 bases clipped from V and 5 bases from J, the junction kept 13 bases outside the gene matches. Germline V gene sequence: CDR1 SGHTA, CDR2 FQGTGA. The CDR3 DNA follows: TGTGCCAGCAGCCGGACGGCTAGCGGGAGACGGGTAGATACGCAGTATTTT. Translation gives CASSRTASGRRVDTQYF.

This clone was picked up a small number of times. The chain combines TRBV30 with TRBJ1-5; weak D call: TRBD1 (5 bases). The germline V and J ends were trimmed by 4 bases and 4 bases, with 14 bases remaining between them. This CDR3 is built from 14 residues. The germline gives CDR1 GTSNPN, CDR2 SVGIG (reference sequence). CDR3 protein: CAWTNGGGNQPQHF. The CDR3 nucleotides read TGTGCCTGGACCAATGGGGGGGGAAATCAGCCCCAGCATTTT.

About this clone itself: The junction shows a germline mismatch at one end, possibly a read error. The chain is built from TRBV5-3 and TRBJ2-7, with TRBD1 as a possible D gene (5 bases). TRBV5-3 is marked as an open reading frame, function uncertain. The CDR3 runs to 14 residues. CDR3 region: CASSWRRGTYEQYF. The CDR3 DNA reads TGTGCCAGCAGCTGGAGAAGGGGAACCTACGAGCAGTACTTC.

The genes are TRBV29-1 and TRBJ2-1; 11 bases match TRBD2. The CDR3 sequence is 14 residues long. The germline gives CDR1 SQVTM, CDR2 ANQGSEA. J was trimmed by 7 bases and V by 4 bases; bases with no gene match: 6. CDR3 amino acids: CSVATSGRNNEQFF. DNA of the CDR3: TGCAGCGTTGCCACTAGCGGGAGAAATAATGAGCAGTTCTTC.

Points on this clone: The sample contains more than one DNA sequence encoding this CDR3. The V call is TRBV28, the J call TRBJ1-1; no firm D call. CDR1 and CDR2 from the germline V gene are MDHEN and SYDVKM. V lost 2 bases and J lost 5, with 6 bases in between. The CDR3 has 12 amino acids. CDR3 coding DNA: TGTGCCAGCAGTTTAAGCTGGACTGAAGCTTTCTTT. It yields the protein CASSLSWTEAFF.

This rearrangement joins TRBV9 to TRBJ2-1; 10 bases align to TRBD2. CDR1 and CDR2 from the germline V gene are SGDLS and YYNGEE. J lost 3 bases, V lost 4 bases, and 4 bases had no gene match. The CDR3 runs to 15 residues. CDR3 sequence (DNA): TGTGCCAGCAGCAAAGAGCGGGAGGGCTACAATGAGCAGTTCTTC. The encoded protein is CASSKEREGYNEQFF.

The chain combines TRBV5-1 with TRBJ2-7, with 9 bases matching TRBD1. CDR1 is SGHRS and CDR2 is YFSETQ in the germline V gene. Trimming removed 6 bases from V and 5 bases from J; junction bases left unmatched: 12. The CDR3 has 15 residues. The CDR3: CASKNTGTGINEQYF. The CDR3 DNA follows: TGCGCCAGCAAAAACACCGGGACAGGGATCAACGAGCAGTACTTC.